This T cell receptor beta chain was captured in a study of T cell responses to AZD1222 COVID-19 vaccine. Method: immunoSEQ multiplex PCR; TCRdb's copy keeps in-frame clones and lacks some. The table includes around 99,000 clones, about 93% detected once. Study observations and caveats: Clonal diversity was possibly underestimated, and the donors were mostly white British, with more females. Vaccine-related CD4 TCRs covered spike, predominating at 160-218 and 743-854. Increased Spike-specific TCR breadth and depth were observed after two AZD1222 doses.

To note about this clone: Its specificity is not known. Its ends do not fully match the called genes, so a read error is possible.

The CDR3 length is 11 residues. Germline-derived CDR1 and CDR2 are LGHDT and YNNKEL (reference sequence). The receptor comes from an adult who received the AZD1222 COVID-19 vaccine. The sequences come from peripheral blood, collected 28 days after the second AZD1222 dose. This chain uses TRBV3-1 (or the pseudogene TRBV3-2) with TRBJ2-2; D possibly matches TRBD1 or TRBD2 (5 bases each). CDR3 loop: CASSRGRDAVF. The DNA for the CDR3 is TGTGCCAGCAGTCGCGGACGGGACGCTGTTTTT.